Listed below are T cell receptor beta chains from one sample, sequenced in a study of blood T cell repertoires in COVID-19. Sequenced by immunoSEQ multiplex PCR; TCRdb stores in-frame clones only, minus some. The sample yields around 700,000 clones, around 89% seen once. Sequencing was done on a sample of peripheral blood. These TCRs come from a woman aged 18-29 years with acute or convalescent COVID-19. CDR3s include the opening cysteine and the closing phenylalanine or tryptophan. D genes are given only for firm matches. Size is omitted from some rows. Given values are once, few, many or a class for expanded clones.

>TRBJ1-6|TRBD1|TRBV4-2|NA
CASSERDRDYNSPLHF
TGTGCCAGCAGCGAAAGGGACAGAGACTATAATTCACCCCTCCACTTT
>TRBJ2-7|TRBD1|TRBV6-1|NA
CASSERTGLEQYF
TGTGCCAGCAGTGAGAGGACAGGTCTGGAGCAGTACTTC
>TRBJ1-1|TRBD1|TRBV27|few
CASSLSTGVNTEAFF
TGTGCCAGCAGTTTATCGACAGGGGTAAACACTGAAGCTTTCTTT
>TRBJ2-3|TRBD1|TRBV27|NA
CATTGGNDTDTQYF
TGTGCCACCACAGGGGGGAACGACACAGATACGCAGTATTTT
>TRBJ1-1|NA|TRBV29-1|NA
CSVEAVDGHEAFF
TGCAGCGTTGAGGCGGTGGACGGACACGAAGCTTTCTTT
>TRBJ1-1|TRBD1|TRBV6-5|NA
CASRGQGGMTTEAFF
TGTGCCAGCAGGGGACAGGGGGGGATGACCACTGAAGCTTTCTTT
>TRBJ1-6|TRBD1|TRBV9|NA
CASGDSYNSPLHF
TGTGCCAGCGGGGACAGTTATAATTCACCCCTCCACTTT
>TRBJ1-2|TRBD1|TRBV19|NA
CASSIGDRAGYTF
TGTGCCAGTAGTATAGGGGACAGGGCTGGCTACACCTTC
>TRBJ1-1|NA|TRBV4-2|NA
CASRGGAENTEAFF
TGTGCCAGCCGCGGCGGGGCGGAGAACACTGAAGCTTTCTTT
>TRBJ1-2|NA|TRBV2|NA
CASSAGVLEDGYTF
TGTGCCAGCAGTGCGGGAGTATTGGAAGATGGCTACACCTTC
>TRBJ2-1|NA|TRBV6-5|NA
CASRMVRGVNEQFF
TGTGCCAGCAGAATGGTCAGAGGAGTAAATGAGCAGTTCTTC
>TRBJ1-5|NA|TRBV7-2|NA
CASSLETGQPQHF
TGTGCCAGCAGCTTAGAAACAGGTCAGCCCCAGCATTTT
>TRBJ2-7|TRBD2|TRBV4-1|once
CASSHPAGGRNSLNEQYF
TGCGCCAGCAGCCATCCAGCGGGGGGCCGAAACTCGTTAAACGAGCAGTACTTC
>TRBJ2-1|NA|TRBV4-1|NA
CASSQDGAGTFGGINEQFF
TGCGCCAGCAGCCAAGATGGGGCGGGGACCTTTGGGGGGATCAATGAGCAGTTCTTC
>TRBJ1-1|TRBD1|TRBV15|NA
CATRGGQVEGNTEAFF
TGTGCCACCAGAGGGGGACAGGTAGAGGGGAACACTGAAGCTTTCTTT
>TRBJ1-1|TRBD1|TRBV18|NA
CASSPRQGVNTEAFF
TGTGCCAGCTCACCAAGACAGGGAGTGAACACTGAAGCTTTCTTT
>TRBJ1-2|NA|TRBV4-1|once
CASSQEADNYGYTF
TGCGCCAGCAGCCAAGAAGCGGATAACTATGGCTACACCTTC
>TRBJ2-2|TRBD1|TRBV5-5|NA
CASSPRTGDTGELFF
TGTGCCAGCAGCCCCCGGACAGGGGACACCGGGGAGCTGTTTTTT
>TRBJ1-2|NA|TRBV9|NA
CASSATANYGYTF
TGTGCCAGCAGCGCAACTGCAAACTATGGCTACACCTTC
>TRBJ1-1|NA|TRBV10-3|NA
CAISDDSPGKTRVEAFF
TGTGCCATCAGTGATGATTCTCCAGGCAAGACGCGGGTTGAAGCTTTCTTT
>TRBJ1-3|NA|TRBV4-3|NA
CASSQGLSQGAGNTIYF
TGCGCCAGCAGCCAAGGGCTAAGCCAGGGCGCTGGAAACACCATATATTTT
>TRBJ1-1|NA|TRBV7-9|NA
CASSQKQGMGNTEAFF
TGTGCCAGCAGCCAGAAACAGGGTATGGGGAACACTGAAGCTTTCTTT
>TRBJ2-5|TRBD2|TRBV6-5|NA
CARRGGRQETQYF
TGTGCCAGGCGGGGGGGGAGGCAAGAGACCCAGTACTTC
>TRBJ1-1|NA|TRBV4-2|NA
CASSQELSGGTEAFF
TGTGCCAGCAGCCAAGAGCTATCGGGGGGAACTGAAGCTTTCTTT
>TRBJ2-7|NA|TRBV4-1|NA
CASSQPRQSYEQYF
TGCGCCAGCAGCCAACCCAGGCAGTCCTACGAGCAGTACTTC
>TRBJ2-7|NA|TRBV27|NA
CASSLRQSSGEQYF
TGTGCCAGCAGTTTGAGGCAGAGTAGTGGAGAGCAGTACTTC
>TRBJ1-3|NA|TRBV6-5|NA
CASSYGSSGNTIYF
TGTGCCAGCAGTTATGGTAGCTCTGGAAACACCATATATTTT
>TRBJ1-2|NA|TRBV6-5|NA
CASLTPGHGYTF
TGTGCCAGTCTAACCCCAGGGCACGGCTACACCTTC
>TRBJ2-1|NA|TRBV11-2|NA
CASSLGYSGGTEQFF
TGTGCCAGCAGCTTAGGGTATAGCGGAGGGACTGAGCAGTTCTTC
>TRBJ1-5|NA|TRBV5-6|NA
CASSLSAGRQPQHF
TGTGCCAGCAGCTTGAGCGCAGGGCGGCAGCCCCAGCATTTT
>TRBJ1-1|NA|TRBV5-3|NA
CARSSIDSTEAFF
TGTGCCAGAAGCTCCATCGACAGCACTGAAGCTTTCTTT
>TRBJ1-1|NA|TRBV6-6|NA
CASSLMTSTEAFF
TGTGCCAGCAGTTTGATGACTTCCACTGAAGCTTTCTTT
>TRBJ1-1|NA|TRBV30|NA
CAWTREWGTEAFF
TGTGCCTGGACTAGGGAGTGGGGCACTGAAGCTTTCTTT
>TRBJ2-7|TRBD1|TRBV28|NA
CASSSAPGTGDRYEQYF
TGTGCCAGCAGTTCCGCCCCCGGGACAGGAGACCGCTACGAGCAGTACTTC
>TRBJ1-5|NA|TRBV9|NA
CASSVLGDSNQPQHF
TGTGCCAGCAGCGTACTCGGGGATAGCAATCAGCCCCAGCATTTT
>TRBJ2-7|NA|TRBV11-2|NA
CASSFGWGGSYEQYF
TGTGCCAGCAGCTTTGGGTGGGGGGGCAGCTACGAGCAGTACTTC
>TRBJ2-1|TRBD2|TRBV18|NA
CASSPPSGSGGNEQFF
TGTGCCAGCTCACCACCATCCGGATCGGGGGGCAATGAGCAGTTCTTC
>TRBJ2-3|TRBD2|TRBV14|NA
CASSPLGSGIDTQYF
TGTGCCAGCAGCCCCCTGGGTAGCGGGATAGATACGCAGTATTTT
>TRBJ2-2|NA|TRBV30|NA
CAWSETGLSGTGELFF
TGTGCCTGGAGTGAGACAGGCCTTTCGGGTACCGGGGAGCTGTTTTTT
>TRBJ2-6|TRBD1|TRBV3-1/TRBV3-2|NA
CASTSDRGRLSGANVLTF
TGTGCCAGCACCAGCGACAGGGGGCGGCTGTCTGGGGCCAACGTCCTGACTTTC
>TRBJ1-4|NA|TRBV13|NA
CASSATNEKLFF
TGTGCCAGCAGCGCGACTAATGAAAAACTGTTTTTT
>TRBJ2-7|TRBD1|TRBV5-1|NA
CASSFTGQRYEQYF
TGCGCCAGCAGCTTCACGGGACAGCGTTACGAGCAGTACTTC
>TRBJ1-2|TRBD1|TRBV5-1|NA
CASQAGTEIRGYTF
TGCGCCAGCCAGGCCGGGACAGAGATTCGGGGCTACACCTTC
>TRBJ2-3|NA|TRBV3-1/TRBV3-2|NA
CASSQDRRGGVRDTQYF
TGTGCCAGCAGCCAAGATAGGAGGGGGGGGGTCAGGGATACGCAGTATTTT
>TRBJ2-7|TRBD1|TRBV27|NA
CATRRQGTDEQYF
TGTGCCACCAGACGACAGGGAACGGACGAGCAGTACTTC
>TRBJ1-2|TRBD1|TRBV2|NA
CASSKRQGINYGYTF
TGTGCCAGCAGCAAGCGACAGGGAATAAACTATGGCTACACCTTC
>TRBJ2-7|NA|TRBV6-2/TRBV6-3|NA
CASSYGRGKNEPYEQYF
TGTGCCAGCAGTTACGGTAGGGGCAAAAACGAACCCTACGAGCAGTACTTC
>TRBJ2-7|NA|TRBV19|NA
CASSIGRGSSYEQYF
TGTGCCAGTAGTATAGGAAGGGGGAGCTCCTACGAGCAGTACTTC
>TRBJ2-2|TRBD2|TRBV19|NA
CASSIRGSSGGHTGELFF
TGTGCCAGTAGTATAAGGGGGAGTAGCGGGGGACACACCGGGGAGCTGTTTTTT
>TRBJ2-7|TRBD1|TRBV5-1|NA
CASSQGRASYEQYF
TGCGCCAGCTCACAGGGGCGGGCGTCCTACGAGCAGTACTTC
>TRBJ2-1|NA|TRBV25-1|NA
CASSELGAGGNEQFF
TGTGCCAGCAGTGAACTGGGGGCTGGTGGGAATGAGCAGTTCTTC
>TRBJ2-7|TRBD1|TRBV6-5|NA
CASRSRQGEWEQYF
TGTGCCAGCAGGTCTCGACAGGGAGAATGGGAGCAGTACTTC
>TRBJ1-2|NA|TRBV14|NA
CASSLSAGTLNYGYTF
TGTGCCAGCAGCCTCTCGGCGGGGACCTTAAACTATGGCTACACCTTC
>TRBJ2-1|NA|TRBV5-8|once
CASSQDRGYNEQFF
TGTGCCAGCTCCCAGGACAGAGGTTACAATGAGCAGTTCTTC